A selection of T cell receptor beta chains follows, all from one sample in a study of long-term antiretroviral therapy in people with HIV. Sequencing was performed with immunoSEQ multiplex PCR; in TCRdb, only in-frame clones are kept and a portion is missing. The sample has 18,000 or so clones; over 75% are singletons. The source material was unsorted PBMCs, sampled at the start of antiretroviral therapy, before treatment. The receptors stem from a middle-aged woman with HIV. Both conserved end residues are part of each CDR3. D genes are given only for firm matches. Rows may omit the clone size; those that give it use once, few, many or a size class.

abundance	v_gene	d_gene	j_gene	CDR3nt	CDR3aa
NA	TRBV6-1	NA	TRBJ1-2	TGTGCCAGCAGTGAAGAAGGAACAGAGCCTAACTATGGCTACACCTTC	CASSEEGTEPNYGYTF
NA	TRBV7-2	TRBD1	TRBJ1-6	TGTGCCAGCAGCAAGGACAGGGTGGCTAATTCACCCCTCCACTTT	CASSKDRVANSPLHF
NA	TRBV5-4	TRBD1	TRBJ1-2	TGTGCCAGCAGCTTAGGACAGGACAACTATGGCTACACCTTC	CASSLGQDNYGYTF
NA	TRBV6-1	NA	TRBJ1-3	TGTGCCAGCAGTGCCCTCATTGGGGGAAACACCATATATTTT	CASSALIGGNTIYF
NA	TRBV27	NA	TRBJ2-5	TGTGCCAGCAGTTTATCGTGGGCAGTCCAAGAGACCCAGTACTTC	CASSLSWAVQETQYF
NA	TRBV4-1	NA	TRBJ1-2	TGCGCCAGCAGCCAAGCCGACCACTATGGCTACACCTTC	CASSQADHYGYTF
NA	TRBV19	NA	TRBJ1-1	TGTGCCAGCCGACTGAGGGAGGAAGTGGACACTGAAGCTTTCTTT	CASRLREEVDTEAFF
few	TRBV9	TRBD1	TRBJ1-4	TGTGCCAGCAGCTTGGGACAGGGGGTTGCTAATGAAAAACTGTTTTTT	CASSLGQGVANEKLFF
NA	TRBV18	NA	TRBJ1-4	TGTGCCAGCTCACCACGGGATTCAACTAATGAAAAACTGTTTTTT	CASSPRDSTNEKLFF
NA	TRBV13	NA	TRBJ2-1	TGTGCCAGCAGCTTAGGCCCGCCCAATGAGCAGTTCTTC	CASSLGPPNEQFF
NA	TRBV5-4	TRBD2	TRBJ2-3	TGTGCCAGCAGCTTGGGTAGCGGGGGGCGTACAGATACGCAGTATTTT	CASSLGSGGRTDTQYF
NA	TRBV7-9	NA	TRBJ2-7	TGTGCCAGCAGCTTAAGCAGTTTCTACGAGCAGTACTTC	CASSLSSFYEQYF
NA	TRBV11-3	TRBD1	TRBJ2-1	TGTGCCAGCAGCTTAGGTGAGGGGGCAGGATACAATGAGCAGTTCTTC	CASSLGEGAGYNEQFF
NA	TRBV6-1	NA	TRBJ1-4	TGTGCCAGCAGTGCAAACAGGGAGATTAAGGAAAAACTGTTTTTT	CASSANREIKEKLFF